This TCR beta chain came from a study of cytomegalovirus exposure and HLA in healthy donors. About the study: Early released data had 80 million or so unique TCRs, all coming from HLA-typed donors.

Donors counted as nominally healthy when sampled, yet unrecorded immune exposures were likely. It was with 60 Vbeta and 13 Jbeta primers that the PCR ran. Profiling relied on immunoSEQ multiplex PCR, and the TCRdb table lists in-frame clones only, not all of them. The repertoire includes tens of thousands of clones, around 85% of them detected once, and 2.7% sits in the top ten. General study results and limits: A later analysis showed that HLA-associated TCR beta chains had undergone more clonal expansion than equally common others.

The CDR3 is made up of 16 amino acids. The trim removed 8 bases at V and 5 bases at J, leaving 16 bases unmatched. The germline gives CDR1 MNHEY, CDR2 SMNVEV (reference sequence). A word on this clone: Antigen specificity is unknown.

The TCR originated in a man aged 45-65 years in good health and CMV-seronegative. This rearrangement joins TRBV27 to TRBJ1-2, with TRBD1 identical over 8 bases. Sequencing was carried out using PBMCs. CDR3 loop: CASRFSPQGAGYGYTF. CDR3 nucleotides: TGTGCCAGCCGATTTTCCCCTCAGGGGGCCGGGTATGGCTACACCTTC.